Presented here are 29 T cell receptor beta chains from one specimen sequenced in a study of blood T cell repertoires in COVID-19. The data were produced by immunoSEQ multiplex PCR, yet TCRdb's version contains in-frame clones alone and is incomplete. The sample consists of some 160,000 clones, 83% of them appearing once. Material for sequencing was peripheral blood. Source of these receptors: a human donor in a cohort sampled during active COVID-19.

This clone has only a few counts. V usage is TRBV7-6 and J usage is TRBJ2-7; a weak D match, TRBD1 (6 bases). This CDR3 is 14 amino acids long. Trimming took off 1 base at V and 4 bases at J, with 11 bases between the two ends. Germline V gene sequence: CDR1 SGHVS, CDR2 FNYEAQ. The CDR3 region has the DNA TGTGCCAGCAGCTTAGTGCAGGGGTCGTACGAGCAGTACTTC. Its protein is CASSLVQGSYEQYF. The full variable domain, in which reference TRBV7-6 and TRBJ2-7 provide the parts outside the CDR3, is GAGVSQSPRYKVTKRGQDVALRCDPISGHVSLYWYRQALGQGPEFLTYFNYEAQQDKSGLPNDRFSAERPEGSISTLTIQRTEQRDSAMYRCASSLVQGSYEQYFGPGTRLTVT.

This clone came up once. The chain combines TRBV4-1 with TRBJ2-3; D not resolved. CDR3 length: 14 amino acids. CDR1 and CDR2 (germline): MGHRA, YSYEKL. The ends were cut back, 0 bases at V and 2 bases at J, with 6 bases in the middle. CDR3 amino acids: CASSQDRNTDTQYF. As DNA, the CDR3 is TGCGCCAGCAGCCAAGACAGAAACACAGATACGCAGTATTTT.

This clone was seen just once. The chain carries TRBV18 and TRBJ2-7, with 7 bases lining up with TRBD1. The germline V gene encodes CDR1 KGHSH and CDR2 LQKENI. The CDR3 has 14 residues. Germline trimming cut 6 bases from V and 3 bases from J; bases unmatched to any gene: 8. CDR3 bases: TGTGCCAGCTCCTGGGACAGACGTTTCTACGAGCAGTACTTC. This gives the protein CASSWDRRFYEQYF.

This chain joins TRBV18 and TRBJ2-6; 10 positions agree with TRBD1. The CDR3 runs to 17 residues. The germline gives CDR1 KGHSH, CDR2 LQKENI. Unmatched junction bases numbered 6, after V lost 3 bases and J lost 4 bases. CDR3 in amino acids: CASSPPGTGAGANVLTF. The CDR3 region has the DNA TGTGCCAGCTCACCTCCCGGGACAGGGGCAGGGGCCAACGTCCTGACTTTC.

Of note for this clone: A junction boundary mismatches the germline segment, possibly from a read error. The chain has TRBV7-7 and TRBJ2-2, with 11 bases identical to TRBD2. The CDR3 covers 16 residues. Germline CDR1 is SSHAT and CDR2 is FNYEAQ (reference sequence). The CDR3 sequence is CASSPQLAGVTGELFF. Written as DNA, the CDR3 is TGTGCTAGCAGCCCCCAACTAGCGGGAGTGACCGGGGAGCTGTTTTTT.

The V gene is TRBV7-2, the J gene TRBJ2-7; D is ambiguous. CDR1 is SGHTA, CDR2 FQGNSA, per germline. V was shortened by 1 base and J by 2 bases, with 12 bases between the two germline ends. CDR3 length equals 15 residues. CDR3 loop: CASSLGSGFTYEQYF. The CDR3, as DNA: TGTGCCAGCAGCTTAGGGTCCGGGTTCACCTACGAGCAGTACTTC.

The CDR3 sequence is CASSIGGDRVPIAKNIQYF. The CDR3, as DNA: TGTGCCAGTAGTATAGGGGGAGACAGGGTCCCGATAGCCAAAAACATTCAGTACTTC. This rearrangement joins TRBV19 to TRBJ2-4, with TRBD1 matching over 7 bases. V shed 1 base and J 0 bases; nucleotides not matched to a gene: 12. The length of the CDR3 is 19 residues. Per germline, CDR1 LNHDA and CDR2 SQIVND (reference sequence).

This sequence joins TRBV27 and TRBJ1-1, with D unclear. V lost 6 bases to trimming and J lost 0 bases, with 11 bases between them. The CDR3 consists of 14 residues. Germline CDR1 reads MNHEY; CDR2 reads SMNVEV (reference sequence). The CDR3 coding sequence is TGTGCCAGCAGGACTTTCGATGTGAACACTGAAGCTTTCTTT. Translated, it gives CASRTFDVNTEAFF.

The chain carries TRBV28 and TRBJ2-5; 9 positions agree with TRBD1. Germline V lookup: CDR1 MDHEN, CDR2 SYDVKM. The CDR3 is made up of 13 amino acids. V lost 7 bases to trimming and J lost 5 bases; unmatched junction nucleotides: 5. CDR3 protein: CASTRTGAETQYF. CDR3 coding DNA: TGTGCCAGCACCAGGACAGGGGCTGAGACCCAGTACTTC.

For the CDR3, the DNA is TGTGCCATCAGTGAATCATCCGGGAGGACTGCCAAAAACATTCAGTACTTC. Protein: CAISESSGRTAKNIQYF. V usage is TRBV10-3 and J usage is TRBJ2-4, with 7 bases identical to TRBD2. CDR1 and CDR2 (germline): ENHRY, SYGVKD. V dropped 3 bases and J dropped 1; count of bases not matched to a gene: 9. This CDR3 is 17 amino acids long.

The chain joins TRBV7-3 to TRBJ2-5; 8 positions match TRBD1. Germline V gives CDR1 SGHTA, CDR2 FQGTGA. Trimming at V came to 2 bases and at J to 6 bases, leaving 8 bases not matched to a gene. This CDR3 spans 15 amino acids. CDR3 in DNA: TGTGCCAGCAGCTTATCATCCCAGGGGGCGCAGACCCAGTACTTC. Translating it yields CASSLSSQGAQTQYF.

V gene TRBV6-1 combines with J gene TRBJ1-5; the D gene is possibly TRBD1 (5 bases). V lost 1 base to trimming and J lost 6 bases, with 16 bases between them. The CDR3 totals 16 residues. Germline V lookup: CDR1 MNHNS, CDR2 SASEGT. CDR3 nucleotides: TGTGCCAGCAGTGAAGTAAAGGGAGGGGTGGGTCAGCCCCAGCATTTT. As protein: CASSEVKGGVGQPQHF.

The chain employs TRBV6-2 or TRBV6-3 and TRBJ1-5, with no clear D. The germline CDR1 and CDR2 sequences are MNHEY and SVGEGT. The length of the CDR3 is 16 residues. Trimming left V 6 bases short and J 3 bases short, with 18 bases between. CDR3 DNA: TGTGCCAGCAGCCCCCCAACCGGCCGGGACAATCAGCCCCAGCATTTT. It yields the protein CASSPPTGRDNQPQHF.

The chain has TRBV7-6 and TRBJ2-1; 7 bases align to TRBD1. Per the germline V gene, CDR1 is SGHVS and CDR2 is FNYEAQ. This CDR3 is 16 amino acids long. V dropped 1 base and J dropped 8; count of bases not matched to a gene: 11. CDR3 region: CASSLGQGVYNDEQFF. CDR3 bases: TGTGCCAGCAGCTTAGGGCAGGGGGTGTATAATGATGAGCAGTTCTTC.

This clone has a single count. V is TRBV11-2 and J is TRBJ2-1, with a tentative D call TRBD2 (6 bases). Trimming shortened V by 1 base and J by 5 bases, and 15 bases separated the two germline ends. This CDR3 spans 16 amino acids. Germline V gives CDR1 SGHAT, CDR2 FQNNGV. The CDR3 here is CASSLGRGVGDNEQFF. The CDR3 DNA is TGTGCCAGCAGCTTAGGGAGGGGTGTTGGGGACAATGAGCAGTTCTTC.

The rearrangement links TRBV27 to TRBJ2-4, with D maybe TRBD2 (6 bases). The CDR3 loop spans 14 amino acids. The germline V gene encodes CDR1 MNHEY and CDR2 SMNVEV (reference sequence). The V end lost 4 bases, the J end lost 0 bases, and 7 bases lay between the germline ends. CDR3 DNA sequence: TGTGCCAGCAGTTCGGGGGTAGCCAAAAACATTCAGTACTTC. Translation: CASSSGVAKNIQYF.

The chain links TRBV6-5 to TRBJ2-5; TRBD1 agrees at 7 bases. Germline V lookup: CDR1 MNHEY, CDR2 SVGAGI. This CDR3 has 13 residues. J gave up 1 base and V 5 bases, and 1 base lay outside the gene matches. Here the CDR3 reads CASSPGGQETQYF. The CDR3 DNA reads TGTGCCAGCAGTCCAGGGGGCCAAGAGACCCAGTACTTC.

The V call is TRBV12-3 or TRBV12-4, the J call TRBJ1-2, with D tentatively TRBD1 (6 bases). V was shortened by 6 bases and J by 5 bases, with 13 bases between the two germline ends. The CDR3 is made up of 13 amino acids. The CDR3 region has the DNA TGTGCCAGCAGGATAGGGACACGATATGGCTACACCTTC. Its protein product is CASRIGTRYGYTF.

The CDR3 sequence is CASHEGTSTDTQYF. The CDR3 DNA reads as TGTGCCAGCCATGAAGGGACTAGCACAGATACGCAGTATTTT. The chain joins TRBV25-1 to TRBJ2-3; a weak D match, TRBD2 (6 bases). Trimming cost V 8 bases and J 0 bases, with 12 bases left between them. The germline CDR1 and CDR2 sequences are MGHDK and SYGVNS. The CDR3 has 14 residues.

This sequence joins TRBV7-6 and TRBJ1-5, with D maybe TRBD1 (6 bases). The CDR3 runs 15 residues. V was trimmed by 1 base and J by 0 bases, leaving 7 bases between them. CDR1 is SGHVS, CDR2 FNYEAQ, per germline. The CDR3, as DNA: TGTGCCAGCAGCTTAGACAGGGATAGCAATCAGCCCCAGCATTTT. Translated: CASSLDRDSNQPQHF.

The chain couples TRBV4-1 to TRBJ2-7, with 8 bases fitting TRBD2. CDR1 and CDR2 (germline): MGHRA, YSYEKL. Unmatched junction bases numbered 15, after V lost 0 bases and J lost 2 bases. This CDR3 has 19 amino acids. CDR3 loop: CASSQEGGRVEGLAYEQYF. CDR3 nucleotide sequence: TGCGCCAGCAGCCAAGAGGGGGGCCGTGTTGAGGGACTAGCCTACGAGCAGTACTTC.

The rearrangement joins TRBV5-4 to TRBJ1-4, with a tentative D call TRBD1 (6 bases). V was trimmed by 2 bases and J by 2 bases, leaving 10 bases between them. CDR1 is SGHNT, CDR2 YYREEE, per germline (reference sequence). This CDR3 is 15 amino acids long. The CDR3 DNA reads TGTGCCAGCAGCTTATCACAGGGTACTAATGAAAAACTGTTTTTT. This sequence encodes CASSLSQGTNEKLFF.

V is TRBV18 and J is TRBJ1-2; tentatively, D is TRBD1 (5 bases). Trimming took off 2 bases at V and 1 base at J, with 5 bases between the two ends. Germline assignment: CDR1 KGHSH and CDR2 LQKENI. This CDR3 comprises 13 residues. CDR3: CASSPDSNYGYTF. DNA of the CDR3: TGTGCCAGCTCACCAGACAGTAACTATGGCTACACCTTC. Full variable domain (outside the CDR3, taken from reference TRBV18 and TRBJ1-2): NAGVMQNPRHLVRRRGQEARLRCSPMKGHSHVYWYRQLPEEGLKFMVYLQKENIIDESGMPKERFSAEFPKEGPSILRIQQVVRGDSAAYFCASSPDSNYGYTFGSGTRLTVV.

The rearrangement links TRBV5-1 to TRBJ1-1; 7 positions agree with TRBD1. The V segment lost 1 base and the J segment 0 bases; nucleotides outside the gene matches: 3. Germline V gene lookup returns CDR1 SGHRS and CDR2 YFSETQ. The CDR3 spans 15 residues. This CDR3 reads CASSLTGQLNTEAFF. The CDR3 DNA is TGCGCCAGCAGCTTGACGGGACAGCTGAACACTGAAGCTTTCTTT.

This chain uses TRBV27 with TRBJ2-7; D might be TRBD1 (6 bases). The germline V and J ends were trimmed by 5 bases and 5 bases, with 19 bases remaining between them. This CDR3 contains 15 residues. Looked up from germline, CDR1 is MNHEY and CDR2 is SMNVEV (reference sequence). This CDR3 reads CASSRPTGYGHEQYF. CDR3 DNA sequence: TGTGCCAGCAGTCGGCCTACAGGGTACGGGCACGAGCAGTACTTC.

The J gene is TRBJ2-1, the V gene TRBV19, with a weak D call TRBD1 (6 bases). This CDR3 region has 15 residues. Germline CDR1 and CDR2: LNHDA and SQIVND (reference sequence). V lost 5 bases and J 4 bases, leaving 15 bases between the germline ends. Written as DNA, the CDR3 is TGTGCCAGTAGTGCAACAGGGCGGAATTACAATGAGCAGTTCTTC. This gives the protein CASSATGRNYNEQFF.

On this clone itself: At one end the junction does not follow the germline gene, possibly because of a read error. The V gene is TRBV6-1, the J gene TRBJ1-3; unclear D gene. Germline CDR1 reads MNHNS; CDR2 reads SASEGT. This CDR3 has 14 residues. CDR3 nucleotide sequence: TGTGCCAGCAGGGAAGCTAGCTCTGGAAACACCATATATTTT. This translates into CASREASSGNTIYF.

The chain links TRBV18 to TRBJ2-6; TRBD1 matches at 7 bases. Germline CDR1 is KGHSH and CDR2 is LQKENI. The CDR3 is made up of 18 amino acids. V dropped 4 bases and J dropped 3; count of bases not matched to a gene: 12. CDR3 sequence: CASSRETGFIGGANVLTF. The DNA for the CDR3 is TGTGCCAGCTCACGAGAGACAGGGTTTATAGGTGGGGCCAACGTCCTGACTTTC.

The rearrangement joins TRBV4-2 to TRBJ1-2; TRBD1 might be the D (6 bases). This CDR3 has 11 amino acids. CDR1 and CDR2 from the germline V gene are LGHNA and YNFKEQ. The ends were cut back, 4 bases at V and 8 bases at J, with 8 bases in the middle. CDR3 sequence (DNA): TGTGCCAGCAGCCCCGGACAGGGCTACACCTTC. Translating it yields CASSPGQGYTF.